This is a list of T cell receptor beta chains from one sample in a study of metastatic and nonmetastatic thyroid tumors. With MiXCR, TCRdb called clones anew from the PCR reads. The table includes roughly 81,000 clones, 8% to 9.5% detected once. Sequencing was carried out using blood. These TCRs come from a female donor with papillary thyroid cancer or a benign thyroid nodule (not recorded which). Some clones in this sample may be carry-over from other donors' samples. CDR3s include the opening cysteine and the closing phenylalanine or tryptophan. The D gene is left open where the match is weak. Size is stated for part of the rows, as once, few or many counts, or as a class when the clone is expanded.

TRBV11-2	TRBJ1-2	NA	TRBD1	CASSLDQWVRQGPGGYTF	TGTGCCAGCAGCTTAGATCAGTGGGTGAGACAGGGCCCGGGCGGCTACACCTTC
TRBV7-6	TRBJ2-7	NA	NA	CASSSLSGKEQHYEQYF	TGTGCCAGCAGCTCACTTTCGGGTAAGGAGCAGCATTACGAGCAGTACTTC
TRBV12-3/TRBV12-4	TRBJ2-7	few	NA	CASSLWGSTTYEQYF	TGTGCCAGCAGTTTATGGGGATCGACGACCTACGAGCAGTACTTC
TRBV20-1	TRBJ2-7	many	TRBD1	CSAQGQSYEQYF	TGCAGTGCCCAGGGACAGTCGTACGAGCAGTACTTC
TRBV6-1	TRBJ1-1	many	NA	CASSDPRGSETEAFF	TGTGCCAGCAGTGACCCCAGGGGCAGTGAGACTGAAGCTTTCTTT
TRBV19	TRBJ2-1	many	TRBD1	CASKLQGASGNEQFF	TGTGCCAGTAAACTCCAGGGGGCGAGTGGTAATGAGCAGTTCTTC
TRBV18	TRBJ1-5	many	NA	CASSPGAYSNQPQHF	TGTGCCAGCTCACCGGGGGCATATAGCAATCAGCCCCAGCATTTT
TRBV20-1	TRBJ2-1	NA	TRBD2	CSATDRSGGASYNEQFF	TGCAGTGCTACCGATCGCAGCGGGGGGGCCTCCTACAATGAGCAGTTCTTC
TRBV5-6	TRBJ2-7	NA	NA	CASSGQEFLSYEQYF	TGTGCCAGCAGCGGCCAGGAGTTCTTATCCTACGAGCAGTACTTC
TRBV6-1	TRBJ2-7	many	TRBD2	CASSDGRAYEQYF	TGTGCCAGCAGTGATGGGAGGGCGTACGAGCAGTACTTC
TRBV3-1	TRBJ2-1	NA	NA	CASSQGGNEQFF	TGTGCCAGCAGCCAAGGAGGCAATGAGCAGTTCTTC
TRBV30	TRBJ2-7	few	TRBD2	CAWSVAGDYEQYF	TGTGCCTGGAGTGTAGCGGGGGATTACGAGCAGTACTTC
TRBV10-3	TRBJ2-7	many	NA	CAISRQDNYEQYF	TGTGCCATCAGCCGACAGGATAACTACGAGCAGTACTTC
TRBV7-6	TRBJ2-5	NA	TRBD1	CASSRDRKETKYF	TGTGCCAGCTCCCGGGACAGAAAAGAGACCAAGTACTTC
TRBV12-3/TRBV12-4	TRBJ2-7	few	NA	CASSLRGGPLRCEQYF	TGTGCCAGCAGTTTACGTGGGGGACCGCTTAGGTGCGAGCAGTACTTC
TRBV25-1	TRBJ1-6	many	NA	CASRDTQSPLHF	TGTGCCAGCAGGGACACCCAGTCACCCCTCCACTTT
TRBV5-1	TRBJ2-5	many	NA	CASSTLGGNRGAQETQYF	TGCGCCAGCAGCACCCTCGGGGGTAACAGAGGGGCACAAGAGACCCAGTACTTC